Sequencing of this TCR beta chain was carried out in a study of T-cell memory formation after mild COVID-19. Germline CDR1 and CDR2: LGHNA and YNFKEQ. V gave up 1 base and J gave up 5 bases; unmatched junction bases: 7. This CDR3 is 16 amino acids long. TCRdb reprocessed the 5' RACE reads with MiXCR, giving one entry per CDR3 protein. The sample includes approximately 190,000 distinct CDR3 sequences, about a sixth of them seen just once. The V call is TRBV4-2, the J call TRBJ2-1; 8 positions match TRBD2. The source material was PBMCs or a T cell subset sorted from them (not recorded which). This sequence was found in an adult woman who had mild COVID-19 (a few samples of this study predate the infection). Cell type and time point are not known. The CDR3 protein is CASSQAGSGSHNEQFF. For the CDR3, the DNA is TGTGCCAGCAGCCAAGCCGGCAGCGGGAGCCACAATGAGCAGTTCTTC.